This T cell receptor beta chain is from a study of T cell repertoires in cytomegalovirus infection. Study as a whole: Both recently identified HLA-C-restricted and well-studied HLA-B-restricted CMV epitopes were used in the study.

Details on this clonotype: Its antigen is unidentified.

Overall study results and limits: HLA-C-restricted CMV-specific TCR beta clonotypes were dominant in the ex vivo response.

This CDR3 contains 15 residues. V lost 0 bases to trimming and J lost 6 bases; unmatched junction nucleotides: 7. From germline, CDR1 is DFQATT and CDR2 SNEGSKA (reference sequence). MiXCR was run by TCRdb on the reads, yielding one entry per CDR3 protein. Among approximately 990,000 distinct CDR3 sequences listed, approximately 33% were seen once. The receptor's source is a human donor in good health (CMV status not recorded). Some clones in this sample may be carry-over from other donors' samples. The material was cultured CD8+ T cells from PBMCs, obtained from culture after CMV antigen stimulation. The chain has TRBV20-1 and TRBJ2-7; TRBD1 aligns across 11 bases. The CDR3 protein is CSARDRRTGGLEQYF. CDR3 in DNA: TGCAGTGCTAGAGATCGTAGGACAGGGGGCCTCGAGCAGTACTTC.